Presented here are 7 T cell receptor beta chains from one specimen sequenced in a study of cytotoxic CD8 clonotypes in ibrutinib-treated CLL listed by TCRdb under 2021. Receptor amplification or capture employed the immunoSEQ multiplex PCR assay. Entries here come from immuneACCESS through TCRdb and include only in-frame sequences with V and J called. Some clones fail to appear in such tables; in the studies checked, an unresolved V gene covers under half of the shortfall, and the cause of the remainder is unknown. The sample table records 52,000 or so clones; around 52% of these occur just once. Of the sample, more than 20% falls within the top ten clones. Reading the label with the study, this specimen's time point is: progressive disease on ibrutinib. The sample was PBMCs, taken at disease progression, from a patient treated with ibrutinib. All receptors derive from a human donor with chronic lymphocytic leukemia.

This clone was seen only a few times. The chain combines TRBV5-7 with TRBJ2-1; the D is unclear. TRBV5-7 is given ORF status, its function remaining uncertain. The CDR3 totals 18 residues. The V gene lost 3 bases and the J gene lost 4 bases, with 23 bases spanning the gap. The CDR3 loop reads CASSSKLREADQYNEQFF. CDR3 in DNA: TGTGCCAGCAGCTCTAAACTTCGTGAGGCGGACCAATACAATGAGCAGTTCTTC.

The V call is TRBV28, the J call TRBJ1-4; no reliable D call. V dropped 2 bases and J dropped 11 bases, with 18 bases sitting between them. Germline V gene sequence: CDR1 MDHEN, CDR2 SYDVKM. The CDR3 covers 15 residues. CDR3 protein: CASSLEATLGGKLFF. CDR3 nucleotide sequence: TGTGCCAGCAGTTTAGAGGCCACACTGGGTGGGAAACTGTTTTTT.

V is TRBV29-1 and J is TRBJ2-1; D unclear. The V and J ends lost 7 bases and 6 bases respectively, with 19 bases between them. Germline values: CDR1 SQVTM, CDR2 ANQGSEA. The CDR3 runs 14 residues. In nucleotides, the CDR3 is TGCAGCGCCGTCCCCTTAAGCGCCCTCAATGAGCAGTTCTTC. This codes for CSAVPLSALNEQFF.

The genes are TRBV5-6 and TRBJ2-7, with TRBD2 matching 8 bases. This CDR3 is built from 15 residues. After removal of 4 bases from V and 2 bases from J, the junction contained 8 bases not matched to a gene. CDR1 and CDR2 (germline): SGHDT, YYEEEE. The CDR3 region is CASSRVGAGAYEQYF. The CDR3 DNA sequence: TGTGCCAGCAGCCGCGTAGGAGCGGGAGCCTACGAGCAGTACTTC.

V and J are TRBV28 and TRBJ2-7; 8 bases are a match to TRBD1. CDR3 size: 14 residues. Germline V gene lookup returns CDR1 MDHEN and CDR2 SYDVKM. V lost 6 bases and J lost 3; bases outside the gene matches: 7. In DNA form, the CDR3 reads TGTGCCAGCAGCACGACAGGGGACCTCTACGAGCAGTACTTC. It translates to CASSTTGDLYEQYF. Full variable domain (outside the CDR3, taken from reference TRBV28 and TRBJ2-7): DVKVTQSSRYLVKRTGEKVFLECVQDMDHENMFWYRQDPGLGLRLIYFSYDVKMKEKGDIPEGYSVSREKKERFSLILESASTNQTSMYLCASSTTGDLYEQYFGPGTRLTVT.

V and J are TRBV27 and TRBJ1-1; D remains unclear. Germline CDR1 MNHEY, CDR2 SMNVEV (reference sequence). V lost 8 bases to trimming and J lost 1 base, with 5 bases between them. This CDR3 contains 11 residues. DNA of the CDR3: TGTGCCAGCTGGGGGAACACTGAAGCTTTCTTT. Translation: CASWGNTEAFF.

This clone appeared a few times. This chain uses TRBV4-3 with TRBJ2-6; D is unclear. V was pared by 1 base and J by 0 bases, with 4 bases between. This CDR3 region has 15 residues. Germline V CDR1 and CDR2: LGHNA, YSLEER. CDR3 residues: CASSQGNSGANVLTF. The DNA for the CDR3 is TGCGCCAGCAGCCAAGGGAACTCTGGGGCCAACGTCCTGACTTTC.